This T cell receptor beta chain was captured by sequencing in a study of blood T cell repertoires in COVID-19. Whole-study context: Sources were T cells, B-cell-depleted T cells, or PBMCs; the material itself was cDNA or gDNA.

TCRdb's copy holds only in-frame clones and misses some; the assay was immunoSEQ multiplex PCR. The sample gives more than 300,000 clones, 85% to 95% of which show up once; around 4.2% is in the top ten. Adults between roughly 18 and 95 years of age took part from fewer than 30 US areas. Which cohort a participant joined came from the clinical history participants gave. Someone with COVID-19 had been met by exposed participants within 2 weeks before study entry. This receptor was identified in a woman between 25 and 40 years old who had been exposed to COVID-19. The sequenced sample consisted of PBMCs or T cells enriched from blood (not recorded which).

CDR3 residues: CASRAGTSVEQYF. The DNA for the CDR3 is TGTGCCAGCAGGGCCGGGACTAGCGTCGAGCAGTACTTC. J is TRBJ2-7 and V is TRBV2; 10 nucleotides line up with TRBD2. Germline CDR1 SNHLY, CDR2 FYNNEI. The J segment lost 6 bases and the V segment lost 6 bases, leaving 5 bases of the junction unmatched. The CDR3 consists of 13 residues.